This TCR beta chain was sequenced in a study of blood T cell repertoires in COVID-19. Turning to the study itself: The United States, Italy and Spain were the sources of the acute and convalescent COVID-19 samples. Sample material is recorded as cDNA or gDNA derived from T cells, B-cell-depleted T cells, or PBMCs.

Cohort 3 recovery required two negative PCRs, clearance, or symptom resolution. In the original workflow: Estimated nucleated cell counts came from reference gene primer amplification. Profiled with immunoSEQ multiplex PCR; TCRdb holds only in-frame clones, not every one. V and J calls plus clone size are reproduced from that table; the DNA served to infer D and trimming. The sample has approximately 400,000 clones; around nine tenths are singletons. Trimming took 4 bases from V and 3 from J, leaving 10 bases between them. Germline assignment: CDR1 SGHNT and CDR2 YYREEE (reference sequence). The CDR3 extends over 13 amino acids.

The origin of this receptor is a woman between 18 and 29 years old who had recovered from COVID-19. The specimen was PBMCs or T cells enriched from blood (not recorded which). V is TRBV5-4 and J is TRBJ2-5, with a weak D call TRBD1 (5 bases). The chain's CDR3 is CASSRAREETQYF. DNA for the CDR3: TGTGCCAGCAGCCGCGCCAGGGAAGAGACCCAGTACTTC.